One TCR beta chain is described in this entry. Per the original methods: Quantification of nucleated cells was approximated via reference gene primer amplification. Using immunoSEQ multiplex PCR, the repertoire was profiled, and TCRdb retains in-frame clones only, with some absent. That table supplies the V and J calls and clone size; D and trimming were determined from the DNA. The table shows 120,000 to 150,000 clones, with about 84% occurring only once. This entry is derived from a study of blood T cell repertoires in COVID-19. On the study more broadly: Specimens from acute and convalescent COVID-19 originated in the United States, Italy and Spain. From T cells, B-cell-depleted T cells, or PBMCs came the material, which was cDNA or gDNA.

V lost 2 bases, J lost 2 bases, and 6 bases lay in between. Germline CDR1 and CDR2: MNHNS and SASEGT. The CDR3 totals 14 residues. The gene calls are TRBV6-1 and TRBJ2-2, with no clear D. The TCR comes from a human donor in a cohort sampled during active COVID-19. The sequenced sample consisted of peripheral blood. The CDR3 region is CASSENTNTGELFF. DNA of the CDR3: TGTGCCAGCAGTGAAAACACCAACACCGGGGAGCTGTTTTTT.